A selection of T cell receptor beta chains follows, all from one sample in a study of T cells after yellow fever vaccination. TCRdb analysed the 5' RACE reads with MiXCR anew, one entry per CDR3 protein. Found here are 300,000 to 350,000 distinct CDR3 sequences, 3% to 4.5% of them singletons; the top ten hold 20% to 25%. Specimen: PBMCs, collected 5 days after the yellow fever booster vaccination. These receptors originate from a man aged 18 to 30 who received the YFV17D yellow fever vaccine. Both conserved end residues are part of each CDR3. The size entry is marked missing in some rows and otherwise reads once, few, many or a size class.

clone_size	v_call	cdr3_length	j_call	cdr3_aa
.	TRBV10-3	16	TRBJ1-2	CAISESQSAQSYGYTF
many	TRBV5-1	16	TRBJ2-2	CASSRQGAPNTGELFF
many	TRBV29-1	12	TRBJ2-5	CSGGLSGETQYF
many	TRBV5-5	14	TRBJ2-1	CASSLADGRGEQFF
.	TRBV29-1	13	TRBJ1-2	CSVGDTMINGYTF
.	TRBV7-2	13	TRBJ2-1	CASSSAGSNEQFF
.	TRBV5-1	17	TRBJ1-1	CASSLLPQGGGNTEAFF
few	TRBV5-4	16	TRBJ2-2	CASSLGLRDRTGELFF
many	TRBV29-1	12	TRBJ2-7	CSVEGAYYEQYF
.	TRBV7-9	16	TRBJ2-1	CASSPGLAGFYNEQFF
.	TRBV15	15	TRBJ2-7	CATSRDEGLSYEQYF
.	TRBV5-8	16	TRBJ2-7	CASSSRDRGSLYEQYF
.	TRBV13	15	TRBJ1-2	CASSLGTAGFYGYTF
few	TRBV9	15	TRBJ2-3	CASSGGALAGDTQYF
.	TRBV6-4	11	TRBJ1-5	CARGVNQPQHF
.	TRBV3-1	15	TRBJ2-2	CASSQLAANTGELFF
few	TRBV11-2	13	TRBJ2-5	CASSGTSEETQYF
few	TRBV6-5	15	TRBJ1-1	CASSYLVGLNTEAFF
many	TRBV10-3	15	TRBJ1-4	CAISETDARGEKLFF
.	TRBV5-5	14	TRBJ2-5	CASSSGQLQETQYF
many	TRBV5-1	13	TRBJ2-7	CASSGQGPYEQYF
many	TRBV12-3/TRBV12-4	12	TRBJ2-3	CASSGITDTQYF
few	TRBV20-1	13	TRBJ2-5	CSVPGLRKETQYF
many	TRBV7-9	14	TRBJ2-5	CASSPDRGQETQYF
.	TRBV28	13	TRBJ1-2	CASITSGDYGYTF
few	TRBV7-9	17	TRBJ2-6	CASSRIGLDSGANVLTF
.	TRBV6-2/TRBV6-3	19	TRBJ2-1	CASSPGTLGRRRLHNEQFF
.	TRBV7-2	13	TRBJ1-6	CASSPSGDSPLHF
.	TRBV4-1	15	TRBJ2-2	CASSQVTSRTGELFF
many	TRBV15	14	TRBJ2-1	CATSRDTRLNEQFF
few	TRBV28	15	TRBJ2-3	CASSLWSGLRGSQYF
many	TRBV7-2	15	TRBJ2-3	CASRMGLAVTDTQYF
few	TRBV25-1	13	TRBJ2-5	CASSDDREETQYF
few	TRBV11-2	15	TRBJ1-2	CASSSGWGAFFGYTF
many	TRBV18	10	TRBJ2-1	CASSPPGPFF
many	TRBV28	15	TRBJ1-6	CASSLLSSYNSPLHF
.	TRBV6-6	14	TRBJ2-5	CASSPPGTQETQYF
.	TRBV25-1	16	TRBJ2-7	CASSPSQGQVPTEQYF
many	TRBV14	16	TRBJ2-3	CASSQEGLWNTDTQYF
few	TRBV11-2	13	TRBJ1-1	CASSSPSNTEAFF
.	TRBV7-8	16	TRBJ1-1	CASSLEEGVVWTEAFF
.	TRBV7-8	15	TRBJ2-3	CASSYKRLMPDTQYF
few	TRBV28	14	TRBJ1-1	CASSLLRVSTEAFF
.	TRBV6-2/TRBV6-3	14	TRBJ2-1	CASKRESSYNEQFF
.	TRBV15	17	TRBJ1-5	CATTSAEGILSNQPQHF